The rows below give T cell receptor beta chains drawn from one sample of a study of glioma-infiltrating T cells. In TCRdb, the multiplex PCR reads were re-called with MiXCR into one record per CDR3 protein. This repertoire shows about 17,000 distinct CDR3 sequences, 58% found once; its top ten account for 40% to 50%. The specimen was glioma tissue, nonneoplastic brain tissue, or PBMCs (not recorded which). These receptors all stem from a human donor with low-grade glioma or glioblastoma, undergoing nonglioma brain surgery, or in good health (not recorded which). The CDR3 runs from the conserved cysteine through the conserved F or W. D genes are given only for firm matches. Clone size is stated in some rows and not others, as once, few, many or a class when expanded.

clone size	V gene	J gene	D gene	CDR3 DNA	CDR3 protein
few	TRBV5-1	TRBJ1-4	NA	TGCGCCAGCAGCCCGAACAGTTGGCCCTCGGAAAAACTGTTTTTT	CASSPNSWPSEKLFF
NA	TRBV20-1	TRBJ2-7	NA	TGCAGTGCTAGACGGGGGAGCTCCTACGAGCAGTACTTC	CSARRGSSYEQYF
NA	TRBV24-1	TRBJ2-5	NA	TGTGCCACTAGTGATCCCGGACATTGGCAAGAGACCCAGTACTTC	CATSDPGHWQETQYF
NA	TRBV6-1	TRBJ2-5	TRBD2	TGTGCCAGCAGGCCCCTAGCGGGGGCCAGCCAAGAGACCCAGTACTTC	CASRPLAGASQETQYF
NA	TRBV6-2/TRBV6-3	TRBJ2-5	NA	TGTGCCAGCAGTCGATCCGGTCTAGCGGAGACCCAGTACTTC	CASSRSGLAETQYF
NA	TRBV6-1	TRBJ1-5	NA	TGTGCCAGCAGTGCACAGGGTTTGAAGTTACTTTATAGCAATCAGCCCCAGCATTTT	CASSAQGLKLLYSNQPQHF
medium-sized	TRBV6-1	TRBJ2-5	TRBD1	TGTGCCAGCAGACCTCAGGGACAGCAAGAGACCCAGTACTTC	CASRPQGQQETQYF
medium-sized	TRBV20-1	TRBJ2-7	NA	TGCAGTGCTAACCCCGGGACTTTATCCTACGAGCAGTACTTC	CSANPGTLSYEQYF
few	TRBV20-1	TRBJ2-5	NA	TGCAGTGCCCCCCCGCGGGAGACCCAGTACTTC	CSAPPRETQYF
NA	TRBV6-6	TRBJ1-2	NA	TGTGCCAGCAGTGCAGAAGCCGGGCTCTATGGCTACACCTTC	CASSAEAGLYGYTF
few	TRBV20-1	TRBJ1-1	NA	TGCAGTGCTATTAAGGGAATTGCTTTCTTT	CSAIKGIAFF
NA	TRBV6-5	TRBJ2-1	NA	TGTGCCAGCAGTTACTTCGACCCCTACAATGAGCAGTTCTTC	CASSYFDPYNEQFF
NA	TRBV2	TRBJ1-2	NA	TGTGCCAGCAGTAACAGGGACGACTATGGCTACACCTTC	CASSNRDDYGYTF
few	TRBV6-1	TRBJ1-1	NA	TGTGCCAGCACGCGCCTCCTTTTCTCGGGGGGCACTGAAGCTTTCTTT	CASTRLLFSGGTEAFF
few	TRBV20-1	TRBJ1-5	NA	TGCAGTGCTAGGCAAGACAATCAGCCCCAGCATTTT	CSARQDNQPQHF
NA	TRBV7-2	TRBJ2-7	NA	TGTGCCAGCAGCCGTTTTTACGAGCAGTACTTC	CASSRFYEQYF
medium-sized	TRBV27	TRBJ2-1	TRBD1	TGTGCCAGCAGTTCACAGGGGGGAGAGCAGTTCTTC	CASSSQGGEQFF
NA	TRBV11-2	TRBJ1-5	NA	TGTGCCAGCAGCTTAAGGGCAGGCAGCAATCAGCCCCAGCATTTT	CASSLRAGSNQPQHF
NA	TRBV12-3/TRBV12-4	TRBJ1-5	NA	TGTGCCAGCAGTCAGGACAGAAGAAATCAGCCCCAGCATTTT	CASSQDRRNQPQHF
NA	TRBV20-1	TRBJ2-1	TRBD2	TGCAGTGGAGCGGGAGGGTCGAATGAGCAGTTCTTC	CSGAGGSNEQFF
many	TRBV6-2/TRBV6-3	TRBJ2-7	TRBD2	TGTGCCAGCAGTTACCGGGGGGTTCCCTACGAGCAGTACTTC	CASSYRGVPYEQYF
NA	TRBV6-2/TRBV6-3	TRBJ2-1	TRBD1	TGTGCCACACAGGGGATGGCCTACAATGAGCAGTTCTTC	CATQGMAYNEQFF
NA	TRBV6-1	TRBJ1-1	NA	TGTGCCAGTCTTACAGCTTTGAACACTGAAGCTTTCTTT	CASLTALNTEAFF
NA	TRBV7-2	TRBJ2-3	NA	TGTGCCAGCAGCTTAGCGCTCCTTGACACAGATACGCAGTATTTT	CASSLALLDTDTQYF
NA	TRBV6-5	TRBJ1-3	NA	TGTGCCAGCAGTTACTCAGGGGCTGGAAACACCATATATTTT	CASSYSGAGNTIYF
NA	TRBV19	TRBJ2-3	NA	TGTGCCAGTGCTCTTGGGACATCGAGCACAGATACGCAGTATTTT	CASALGTSSTDTQYF
NA	TRBV27	TRBJ1-3	NA	TGTGCCAGCAGCGTAACCTCTGGCTCTGGAAACACCATATATTTT	CASSVTSGSGNTIYF
many	TRBV7-9	TRBJ1-4	TRBD1	TGTGCCAGCAGCTTCGGACAGGGGTGGGAAAAACTGTTTTTT	CASSFGQGWEKLFF
NA	TRBV27	TRBJ2-1	TRBD2	TGTGCCAGCAGTTACTCTCGCGGGAGAATACTTTGGGATGAGCAGTTCTTC	CASSYSRGRILWDEQFF
NA	TRBV4-3	TRBJ2-1	NA	TGCGCCAGCAGCCAAGATCGGGACACAGCGAGCTACAATGAGCAGTTCTTC	CASSQDRDTASYNEQFF
few	TRBV27	TRBJ1-2	TRBD1	TGTGCCAGCAGTAGACAGGGGGCATATGGCTACACCTTC	CASSRQGAYGYTF
NA	TRBV10-2	TRBJ1-1	NA	TGCGCCAGCAGTGAGTTGGCAGGGCAAGCGAGGGCTTTCTTT	CASSELAGQARAFF
NA	TRBV6-9	TRBJ2-1	TRBD2	TGTGCCAGCAGTTACCCTCCGGGACTAGCGGGATTCAGGGATGAGCAGTTCTTC	CASSYPPGLAGFRDEQFF
NA	TRBV2	TRBJ1-1	NA	TGTGCCAGCAGTGAAGGGGTGGGACCGAGAAGAGCTTTCTTT	CASSEGVGPRRAFF
NA	TRBV5-4	TRBJ2-5	TRBD1	TGTGCCAGCAGCTACAGGGGTAAACAAGAGACCCAGTACTTC	CASSYRGKQETQYF
NA	TRBV6-5	TRBJ2-5	NA	TGTGCCAGCAGTTACGGTGAGACCCAGTACTTC	CASSYGETQYF
NA	TRBV2	TRBJ1-1	NA	TGTGCCAGCAGTGAAAGAAGGCAGTCGAACACTGAAGCTTTCTTT	CASSERRQSNTEAFF
NA	TRBV7-2	TRBJ2-1	TRBD2	TGTGCCAGCAGTCCGCCGGGACTAGCGGGAGGACATGAGCAGTTCTTC	CASSPPGLAGGHEQFF
NA	TRBV6-1	TRBJ2-1	NA	TGTGCCAGCACCTACGCCGGGGGCTCCTACAATGAGCAGTTCTTC	CASTYAGGSYNEQFF
NA	TRBV2	TRBJ2-2	NA	TGTGCCAGCAGTGCCCCGCTGAGGGAGCTGTTTTTT	CASSAPLRELFF
NA	TRBV6-1	TRBJ1-5	TRBD1	TGTGCCAGCAGTGAACGAGTCGGGCAGGGGGCGAGGGCGCCCCAGCATTTT	CASSERVGQGARAPQHF
NA	TRBV7-2	TRBJ2-2	NA	TGTGCCAGCAGCTTCGACCCAGGGGACACCGGGGAGCTGTTTTTT	CASSFDPGDTGELFF
NA	TRBV20-1	TRBJ1-1	TRBD1	TGCAGTGCTAGAGTCCCGGACAGGGCCGGGAGTGAAGCTTTCTTT	CSARVPDRAGSEAFF